The 7 T cell receptor beta chains below were found in one sample sequenced in a study of shared T cell receptors in the human thymus. Data came from immunoSEQ multiplex PCR; TCRdb stores just in-frame clones and leaves some out. The sample has 500,000 to 850,000 clones; 70% to 90% are singletons. The data also belong to a second study, concerning human thymus T cells.

Sequences were obtained from thymocytes. Source of these receptors: a boy younger than two with a congenital heart defect.

V usage is TRBV6-1 and J usage is TRBJ2-6, with a possible D match to TRBD1 (6 bases). CDR3 length equals 15 residues. CDR1 is MNHNS and CDR2 is SASEGT in the germline V gene. The V end was cut by 4 bases, the J end by 1 base, with 8 bases between. The chain's CDR3 is CASSVRGSGANVLTF. CDR3 coding DNA: TGTGCCAGCAGTGTCAGGGGTTCTGGGGCCAACGTCCTGACTTTC.

This chain uses TRBV29-1 with TRBJ2-2, with 10 bases that match TRBD2. The ends lost 4 bases at V and 0 bases at J; junction bases unmatched: 11. Germline V lookup: CDR1 SQVTM, CDR2 ANQGSEA. The CDR3 has 18 residues. CDR3: CSVGKREGRNTNTGELFF. In DNA form, the CDR3 reads TGCAGCGTTGGGAAGCGGGAGGGCCGGAATACGAACACCGGGGAGCTGTTTTTT.

The rearrangement links TRBV14 to TRBJ2-2, with 7 bases that match TRBD2. This CDR3 is 13 amino acids long. Germline trimming cut 4 bases from V and 11 bases from J; bases unmatched to any gene: 7. Germline assignment: CDR1 SGHDN and CDR2 FVKESK. The CDR3 DNA reads as TGTGCCAGCAGCCCCCTGGGGGGGGAAGAGCTGTTTTTT. Amino acid sequence: CASSPLGGEELFF.

This sequence joins TRBV28 and TRBJ2-7; TRBD1 matches at 9 bases. The CDR3 totals 17 residues. Germline assignment: CDR1 MDHEN and CDR2 SYDVKM. Unmatched junction bases numbered 16, after V lost 5 bases and J lost 5 bases. CDR3 nucleotides: TGTGCCAGCAGTCCGCGCCACAGGGGGCCGACTGTCGACGAGCAGTACTTC. Translated: CASSPRHRGPTVDEQYF.

The chain recombines TRBV28 with TRBJ2-7, with a tentative D call TRBD2 (6 bases). CDR3 length equals 16 residues. Germline V gives CDR1 MDHEN, CDR2 SYDVKM. V was cut by 5 bases and J by 3 bases, with 20 bases left in between. The CDR3 loop is CASSPPWGGPYYEQYF. The CDR3 region has the DNA TGTGCCAGCAGTCCCCCGTGGGGAGGTCCATACTACGAGCAGTACTTC.

A few counts support this clone. The chain has TRBV4-1 and TRBJ1-3, with a weak D call TRBD1 (6 bases). The CDR3 length is 17 residues. V lost 1 base and J lost 5, with 18 bases in between. Per the germline V gene, CDR1 is MGHRA and CDR2 is YSYEKL. This CDR3 reads CASSQARKSRGRNTIYF. Written as DNA, the CDR3 is TGCGCCAGCAGCCAAGCAAGGAAAAGCAGGGGTAGAAACACCATATATTTT.

The rearrangement links TRBV9 to TRBJ2-7; D not resolved. The CDR3 is 14 amino acids. The germline V gene encodes CDR1 SGDLS and CDR2 YYNGEE. The germline V and J ends were trimmed by 2 bases and 6 bases, with 15 bases remaining between them. The CDR3 is CASSVQHPGPEQYF. CDR3 sequence (DNA): TGTGCCAGCAGCGTTCAACACCCTGGCCCCGAGCAGTACTTC.